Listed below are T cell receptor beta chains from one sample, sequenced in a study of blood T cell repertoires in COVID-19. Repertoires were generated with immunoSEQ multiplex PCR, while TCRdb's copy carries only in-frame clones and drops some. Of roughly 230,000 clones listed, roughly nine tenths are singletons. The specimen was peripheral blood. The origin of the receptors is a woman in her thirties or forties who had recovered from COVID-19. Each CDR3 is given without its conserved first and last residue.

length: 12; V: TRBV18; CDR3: ASSPDLVRGEAF
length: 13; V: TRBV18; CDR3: ASSQSEGSIETQY
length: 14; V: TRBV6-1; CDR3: ASSEGLQGINQPQH
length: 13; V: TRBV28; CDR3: ASSPTGMSNQPQH
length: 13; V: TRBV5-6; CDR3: ASSRIEAMNTEAF
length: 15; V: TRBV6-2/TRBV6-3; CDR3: ASSFPSSGRGSDEQF
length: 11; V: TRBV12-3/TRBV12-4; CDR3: ASSPRESDTQY
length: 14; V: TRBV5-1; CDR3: ASSLGLAGRYNEQF
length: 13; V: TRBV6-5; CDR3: ASSYSFGSTGELF
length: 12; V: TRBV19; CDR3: ASSIVGANYGYT